This T cell receptor (beta chain) was identified during a study of neurological immune-mediated disorders. With 10-nucleotide random UMIs included, cDNA was synthesized by 5'RACE. TCRdb re-analysed the 5' RACE reads in MiXCR, keeping a single row per CDR3 protein. The sample yields 77,000 or so distinct CDR3 sequences, around 9.9% seen once. Findings and caveats of the study: Private repertoires in all groups were suggested by the finding that expanded clones across subjects shared no CDR3 amino acid sequences. The greatest degree of TCR clonal expansion was observed in HTLV-1-associated myelopathy, with the lowest in multiple sclerosis, below that of healthy controls.

V lost 0 bases and J 9 bases, leaving 15 bases between the germline ends. Germline CDR1 MNHEY, CDR2 SVGAGI. The CDR3 is 16 residues long. This clonotype was seen at least ten times. The antigen is undetermined. The TCR was taken from a man aged 45-65 years in good health. The specimen was PBMCs. This chain links TRBV6-5 with TRBJ1-6; no clear D. The CDR3 DNA reads as TGTGCCAGCAGTTACTCTCCCGGGCCCCTGGGTTCACCCCTCCACTTT. Its translation: CASSYSPGPLGSPLHF.